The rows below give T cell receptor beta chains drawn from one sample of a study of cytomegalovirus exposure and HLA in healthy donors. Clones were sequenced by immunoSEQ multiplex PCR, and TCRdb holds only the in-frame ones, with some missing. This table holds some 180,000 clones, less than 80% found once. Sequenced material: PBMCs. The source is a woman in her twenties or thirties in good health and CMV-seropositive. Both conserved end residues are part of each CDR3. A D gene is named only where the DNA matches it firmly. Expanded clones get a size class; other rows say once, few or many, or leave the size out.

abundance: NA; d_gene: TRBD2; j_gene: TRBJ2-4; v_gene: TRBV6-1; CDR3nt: TGTGCCAGCAGTACTAGCGGGGTTGGGAACATTCAGTACTTC; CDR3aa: CASSTSGVGNIQYF
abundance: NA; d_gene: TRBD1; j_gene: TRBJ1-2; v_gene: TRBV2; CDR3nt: TGTGCCAGCAGGGCGGACAGGATTGGCTACACCTTC; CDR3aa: CASRADRIGYTF
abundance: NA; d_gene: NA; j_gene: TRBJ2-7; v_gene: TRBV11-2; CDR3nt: TGTGCCAGCAGCTTATCAAGGAGGAGCTCCTACGAGCAGTACTTC; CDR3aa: CASSLSRRSSYEQYF
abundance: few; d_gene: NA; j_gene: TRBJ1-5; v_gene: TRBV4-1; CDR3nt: TGCGCCAGCAGCCAAGACCGGCCCGGGGGTCAGCCCCAGCATTTT; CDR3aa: CASSQDRPGGQPQHF
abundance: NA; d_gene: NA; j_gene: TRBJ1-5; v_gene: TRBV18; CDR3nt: TGTGCCAGCTCGAGAGTACAGCTGAGCAATCAGCCCCAGCATTTT; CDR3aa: CASSRVQLSNQPQHF
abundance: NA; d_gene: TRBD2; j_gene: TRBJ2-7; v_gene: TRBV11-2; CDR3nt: TGTGCCAGCAGCACCGCCGGGGGGAGTGAGCAGTACTTC; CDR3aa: CASSTAGGSEQYF
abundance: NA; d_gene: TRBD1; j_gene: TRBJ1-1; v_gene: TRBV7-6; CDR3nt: TGTGCCAGCAGCTTAGCCTCCCAAAGGCATCCTACAGGGGGCTTCACTGAAGCTTTCTTT; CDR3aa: CASSLASQRHPTGGFTEAFF
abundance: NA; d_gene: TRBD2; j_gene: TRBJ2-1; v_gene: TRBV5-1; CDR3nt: TGCGCCAGCAGGCCAGACAGGGAGAGTTTAGCGGGAGGGCTGGATGAGCAGTTCTTC; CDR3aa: CASRPDRESLAGGLDEQFF
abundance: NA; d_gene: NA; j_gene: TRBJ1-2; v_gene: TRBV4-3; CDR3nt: TGCGCCAGCAGCCGAACTGAGCGGACAGCCGCCGGCTACACCTTC; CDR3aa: CASSRTERTAAGYTF
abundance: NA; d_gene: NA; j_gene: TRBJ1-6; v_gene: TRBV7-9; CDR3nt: TGTGCCAGCAGCTTAGTTGCGGTGAATTCACCCCTCCACTTT; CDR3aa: CASSLVAVNSPLHF
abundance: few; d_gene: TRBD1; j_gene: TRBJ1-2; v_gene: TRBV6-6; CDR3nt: TGTGCCAGCAGTGACACAGGGGGCCTTAACTATGGCTACACCTTC; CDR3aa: CASSDTGGLNYGYTF
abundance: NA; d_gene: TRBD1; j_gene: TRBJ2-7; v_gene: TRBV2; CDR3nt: TGTGCCAGCAGCCCGACCGGGACAGTCTCCTACGAGCAGTACTTC; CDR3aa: CASSPTGTVSYEQYF
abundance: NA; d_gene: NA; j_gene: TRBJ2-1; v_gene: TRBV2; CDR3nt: TGTGCCAGCAAGCTAGCCACCTACAATGAGCAGTTCTTC; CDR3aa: CASKLATYNEQFF
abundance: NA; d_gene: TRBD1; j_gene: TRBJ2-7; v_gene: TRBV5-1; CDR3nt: TGCGCCAGCAGCTTCTCCAGGGGGCTCAATCATCTCTCCTACGAGCAGTACTTC; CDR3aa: CASSFSRGLNHLSYEQYF
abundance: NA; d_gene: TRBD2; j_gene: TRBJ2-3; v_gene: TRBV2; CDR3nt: TGTGCCAGTCTCGGACTAGCGGGTACCTACACAGATACGCAGTATTTT; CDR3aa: CASLGLAGTYTDTQYF
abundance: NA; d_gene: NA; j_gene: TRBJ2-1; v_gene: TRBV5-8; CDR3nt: TGTGCCAGCAGCCTACCCTCCTACAATGAGCAGTTCTTC; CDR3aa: CASSLPSYNEQFF
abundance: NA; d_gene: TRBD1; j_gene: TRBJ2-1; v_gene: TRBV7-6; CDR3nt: TGTGCCAGCAGGGATGGAGCCGGACAGGGGCAAGGGGAGCAGTTCTTC; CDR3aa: CASRDGAGQGQGEQFF
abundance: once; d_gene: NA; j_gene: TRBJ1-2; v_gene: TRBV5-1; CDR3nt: TGCGCCAGCAGCTTGGGCACGACAAACTATGGCTACACCTTC; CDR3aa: CASSLGTTNYGYTF
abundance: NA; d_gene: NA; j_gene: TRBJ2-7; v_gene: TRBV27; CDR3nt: TGTGCCAGCAGTCCTCAGGACAGTTCCTACGAGCAGTACTTC; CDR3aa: CASSPQDSSYEQYF
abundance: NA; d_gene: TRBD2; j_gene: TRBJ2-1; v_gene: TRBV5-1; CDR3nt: TGCGCCAGCAGCTTGGGGGCCCTCTCGGGGGGGTACAATGAGCAGTTCTTC; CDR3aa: CASSLGALSGGYNEQFF
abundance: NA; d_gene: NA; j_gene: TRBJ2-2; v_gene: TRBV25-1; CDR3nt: TGTGCCACCTCAGCGCCCCGAGGAACCGGGGAGCTGTTTTTT; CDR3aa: CATSAPRGTGELFF
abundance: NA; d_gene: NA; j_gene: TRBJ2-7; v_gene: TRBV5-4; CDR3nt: TGTGCCAGCAGCCCAGGGCTCCCCTACGAGCAGTACTTC; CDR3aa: CASSPGLPYEQYF
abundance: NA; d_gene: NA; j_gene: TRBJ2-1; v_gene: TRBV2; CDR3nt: TGTGCCAGCAGTTACAACAGGGGGGGTTTCGGTGAGCAGTTCTTC; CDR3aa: CASSYNRGGFGEQFF
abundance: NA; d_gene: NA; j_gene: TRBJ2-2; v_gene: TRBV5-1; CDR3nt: TGCGCCAGCAGCTTGGCGAGTGCCACCGGGGAGCTGTTTTTT; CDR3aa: CASSLASATGELFF
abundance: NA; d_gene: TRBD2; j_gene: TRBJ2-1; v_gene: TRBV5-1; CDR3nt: TGCGCCAGCAGCTTGAGCGGGGGGTACAATGAGCAGTTCTTC; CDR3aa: CASSLSGGYNEQFF
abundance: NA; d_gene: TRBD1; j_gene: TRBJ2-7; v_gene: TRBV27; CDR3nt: TGTGCCAGCAGTGCCCCCGGGACAGCGTTACACGAGCAGTACTTC; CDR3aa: CASSAPGTALHEQYF
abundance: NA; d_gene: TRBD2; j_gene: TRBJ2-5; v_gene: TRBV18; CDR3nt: TGTGCCAGCTCACTACTTAGCGGGAGCGTGAAAGAGACCCAGTACTTC; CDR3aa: CASSLLSGSVKETQYF
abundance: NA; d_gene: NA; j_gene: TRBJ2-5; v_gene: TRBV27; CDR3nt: TGTGCCAGCAGTTTATCGGCCAGCAGGCCAGAGACCCAGTACTTC; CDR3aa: CASSLSASRPETQYF
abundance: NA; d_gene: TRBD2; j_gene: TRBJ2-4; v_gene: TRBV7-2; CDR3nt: TGTGCCAGCAGCCCTCCGGGAGGCGGAAACATTCAGTACTTC; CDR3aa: CASSPPGGGNIQYF
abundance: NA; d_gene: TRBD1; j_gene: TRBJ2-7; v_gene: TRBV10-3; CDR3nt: TGTGCCATCAGGACGGGACAGGGAATCGACGAGCAGTACTTC; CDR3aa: CAIRTGQGIDEQYF
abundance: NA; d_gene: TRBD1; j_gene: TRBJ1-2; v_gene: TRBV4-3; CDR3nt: TGCGCCAGCAGCCAAGGAACCCGGGGCAGGGGGTATGGCTACACCTTC; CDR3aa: CASSQGTRGRGYGYTF
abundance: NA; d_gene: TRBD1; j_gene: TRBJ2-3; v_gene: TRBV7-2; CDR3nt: TGTGCCAGCAGCCGTACCGGGACAGGAACAGATACGCAGTATTTT; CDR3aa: CASSRTGTGTDTQYF
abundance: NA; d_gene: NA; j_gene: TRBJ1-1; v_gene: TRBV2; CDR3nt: TGTGCCAGCAGTGGCAGGGTACTCCTAACAGAAGCTTTCTTT; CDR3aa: CASSGRVLLTEAFF
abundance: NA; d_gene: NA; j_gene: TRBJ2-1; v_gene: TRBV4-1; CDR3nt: TGCGCCAGCAGCCAAGTCCGGATCAGAGGGAATGAGCAGTTCTTC; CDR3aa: CASSQVRIRGNEQFF
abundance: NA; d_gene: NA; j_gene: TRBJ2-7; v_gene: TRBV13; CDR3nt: TGTGCCAGCAGTGACATCATCGGGGACGAGCAGTACTTC; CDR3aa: CASSDIIGDEQYF
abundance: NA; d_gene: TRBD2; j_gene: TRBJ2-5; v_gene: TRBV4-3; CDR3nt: TGCGCCAGCAGCCAAGGCTTAAGGGCTAGCGGGCAAGAGACCCAGTACTTC; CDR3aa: CASSQGLRASGQETQYF
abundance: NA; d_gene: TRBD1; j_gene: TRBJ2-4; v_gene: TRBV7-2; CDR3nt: TGTGCCAGCAGCCCCCTGGACAGGGATGGCGCCAAAAACATTCAGTACTTC; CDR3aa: CASSPLDRDGAKNIQYF
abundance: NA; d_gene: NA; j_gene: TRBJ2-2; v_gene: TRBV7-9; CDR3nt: TGTGCCAGCAGCCAAAGCTACGGACTCAACACCGGGGAGCTGTTTTTT; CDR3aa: CASSQSYGLNTGELFF
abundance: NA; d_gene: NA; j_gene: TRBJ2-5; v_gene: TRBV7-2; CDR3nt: TGTGCCAGCAGCTCCGGACAGCAAGAGACCCAGTACTTC; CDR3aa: CASSSGQQETQYF
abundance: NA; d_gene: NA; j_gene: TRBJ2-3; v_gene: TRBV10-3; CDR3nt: TGTGCCATCAGTGAGGAAGGGGAAGGGACAGATACGCAGTATTTT; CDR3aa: CAISEEGEGTDTQYF
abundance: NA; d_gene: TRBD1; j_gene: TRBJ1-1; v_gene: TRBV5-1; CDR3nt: TGCGCCAGCAGCTTGGGGGACAGGGCGTATAACACTGAAGCTTTCTTT; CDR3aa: CASSLGDRAYNTEAFF
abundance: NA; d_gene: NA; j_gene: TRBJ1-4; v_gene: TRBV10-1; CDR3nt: TGCGCCCTAGCGGAGTCAGGATCTAAAAAACTGTTTTTT; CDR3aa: CALAESGSKKLFF
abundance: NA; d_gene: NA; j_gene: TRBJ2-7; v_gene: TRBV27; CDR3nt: TGTGCCAGCAGTTTTCAGGGTTCCTACGAGCAGTACTTC; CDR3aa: CASSFQGSYEQYF
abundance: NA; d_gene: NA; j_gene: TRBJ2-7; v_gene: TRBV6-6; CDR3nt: TGTGCCAGCAGTTACGAGGCCACCTACGAGCAGTACTTC; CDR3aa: CASSYEATYEQYF